The clone carrying this T cell receptor (beta chain) was observed a single time. Its antigen remains unknown. The sample originates from a study of cytomegalovirus exposure and HLA in healthy donors. General study results and limits: Accurate predictions that matched the HLA-A and HLA-B alleles of most subjects were reportedly made from TCR beta sequences. In vitro data verified a few CMV-associated chains as specific for CMV antigens. The only immune exposure information that was available was CMV serostatus.

Amplification used 60 Vbeta primers and 13 Jbeta primers. Generated by immunoSEQ multiplex PCR, the TCRdb table keeps only in-frame clones and is missing some. The top ten hold roughly 5.8% of the sample, which has some 170,000 clones, about three quarters seen once. Looked up from germline, CDR1 is SGHAT and CDR2 is FQNNGV. Trimming took 8 bases from V and 8 from J; bases not matched to a gene: 14. The CDR3 spans 16 residues. This receptor was obtained from a man aged 40-49 years in good health and CMV-seropositive. The chain recombines TRBV11-2 with TRBJ2-1; 11 nucleotides agree with TRBD2. The source material was PBMCs. CDR3: CASSPGIAGGPDEQFF. Written as DNA, the CDR3 is TGTGCCAGCTCGCCCGGGATAGCGGGAGGGCCGGATGAGCAGTTCTTC. Combining the CDR3 with reference TRBV11-2 and TRBJ2-1 gives the whole variable domain EAGVAQSPRYKIIEKRQSVAFWCNPISGHATLYWYQQILGQGPKLLIQFQNNGVVDDSQLPKDRFSAERLKGVDSTLKIQPAKLEDSAVYLCASSPGIAGGPDEQFFGPGTRLTVL.